What follows describes a single T cell receptor beta chain. Its antigen remains unidentified. The sample originates from a study of identifying expanded T cells in peripheral blood. General study findings and limits: Clone count variance between approximately two-week samples rose with total template count.

Profiling relied on immunoSEQ multiplex PCR, and the TCRdb table lists in-frame clones only, not all of them. The data show about 100,000 clones, over 80% seen once. Losses at the gene ends were 4 bases for V and 0 bases for J; bases not matched to a gene: 7. In germline, CDR1 is ENHRY, CDR2 SYGVKD. This CDR3 is 18 amino acids long. The sequence was collected from a person aged 18 to 75 in good health. The material sequenced was blood. The chain recombines TRBV10-3 with TRBJ2-5; 14 bases match TRBD2. CDR3 nucleotides: TGTGCCATCAGTGGGGCGACTAGCGGGAGGGAGAACCAAGAGACCCAGTACTTC. Protein sequence: CAISGATSGRENQETQYF.